This T cell receptor (beta chain) was recorded in a study of radiotherapy plus CTLA-4 blockade in lung cancer. Overall study results and limits: An expansion of tumor-derived TCR clones occurred in blood after radiotherapy plus ipilimumab.

Treatment of patients with chemo-refractory metastatic non-small-cell lung cancer consisted of focal radiation plus CTLA-4 blockade with ipilimumab. As regards this clone: Its cognate antigen is unknown.

The protocol was immunoSEQ multiplex PCR, while the TCRdb copy is restricted to in-frame clones and leaves out a portion. The table includes approximately 41,000 clones, 60% to 80% detected once. CDR1 is SNHLY, CDR2 FYNNEI, per germline. CDR3 length: 13 amino acids. Deletions cut 6 bases from V and 0 bases from J, with 6 bases between. The sequencing here drew on peripheral blood, taken from a patient treated with radiotherapy plus ipilimumab. This chain uses TRBV2 with TRBJ2-1; no reliable D call. The clonotype was recovered from a human donor with non-small cell lung cancer who had stable disease on radiotherapy plus ipilimumab. CDR3 in DNA: TGTGCCAGCAGCACAAACTCCTACAATGAGCAGTTCTTC. Translated, it gives CASSTNSYNEQFF.